The sample holds one count of the clone carrying this T cell receptor beta chain. These data come from a study of blood T cell repertoires in COVID-19. Whole-study context: Specimens from acute and convalescent COVID-19 originated in the United States, Italy and Spain. PBMCs, B-cell-depleted T cells, or T cells provided the cDNA or gDNA that made up the material.

Seattle's cohort entered during active infection and was followed longitudinally. Authors' data handling: Estimates of nucleated cell counts were drawn from the amplification of reference gene primers. Here immunoSEQ multiplex PCR was the method, and the copy in TCRdb shows in-frame clones only, minus some. The DNA was the basis for D and trimming; V, J and clone size are from that table. The sample includes approximately 290,000 clones, around 85% seen only once; the top ten take 0.7% to 0.9%. Sequencing used peripheral blood. This clonotype was obtained from a human donor with COVID-19, enrolled during active disease. The donor label of this sample is uncertain.

Here the CDR3 reads CASSSGSDYGYTF. The CDR3 bases are TGTGCCAGCAGTTCAGGGTCGGACTATGGCTACACCTTC. V gene TRBV7-2 combines with J gene TRBJ1-2, with a tentative D call TRBD1 (5 bases). Germline-derived CDR1 and CDR2 are SGHTA and FQGNSA. This CDR3 region has 13 residues. Trimming took 6 bases from V and 3 from J, leaving 11 bases between them.